Below are 27 T cell receptor beta chains sequenced from a single sample in a study of T-cell memory formation after mild COVID-19. TCRdb passed the 5' RACE reads through MiXCR, listing each CDR3 protein once. Of 250,000 to 350,000 distinct CDR3 sequences listed, about 16% were seen once; the top ten hold 22%. Sample: PBMCs or a T cell subset sorted from them (not recorded which). The receptor source for this set is a man younger than 35 who had mild COVID-19 (a few samples of this study predate the infection). Cell type and time point are not known.

In this sample, this clonotype turned up many times. The chain has TRBV4-3 and TRBJ2-3, with 8 bases aligning to TRBD2. The CDR3 covers 15 residues. The germline CDR1 and CDR2 sequences are LGHNA and YSLEER. Trimming at V came to 3 bases and at J to 1 base, leaving 3 bases not matched to a gene. CDR3 coding DNA: TGCGCCAGCAGCCAGAGAGCGGGGGGCACAGATACGCAGTATTTT. Translated: CASSQRAGGTDTQYF.

The table lists this clonotype with many counts. V gene TRBV11-2 combines with J gene TRBJ2-3; no reliable D call. Trimming removed 0 bases from V and 0 bases from J, with 4 bases in between. Per germline, CDR1 SGHAT and CDR2 FQNNGV. CDR3 length: 14 amino acids. In DNA form, the CDR3 reads TGTGCCAGCAGCTTAGACAGGAGCACAGATACGCAGTATTTT. It specifies CASSLDRSTDTQYF.

In its sample, this clonotype was seen a few times. The J gene is TRBJ2-2, the V gene TRBV4-2, with 11 bases lining up with TRBD2. The CDR3 length is 19 residues. CDR1 is LGHNA, CDR2 YNFKEQ, per germline. V shed 1 base, J shed 0 bases, and the junction held 7 bases outside the gene matches. The CDR3 region has the DNA TGTGCCAGCAGCCAAGCACCGGGACTAGCGGACCCGAACACCGGGGAGCTGTTTTTT. Residues: CASSQAPGLADPNTGELFF.

The chain uses TRBV18 and TRBJ2-3, with D possibly matching TRBD2 (5 bases). The length of the CDR3 is 14 residues. Germline V gene lookup returns CDR1 KGHSH and CDR2 LQKENI. Trimming pared 8 bases from V and 2 bases from J, leaving 14 bases between. CDR3 sequence: CASRGGLFTDTQYF. The CDR3 region has the DNA TGTGCCAGCCGTGGAGGCCTATTCACAGATACGCAGTATTTT.

This clonotype has a handful of counts. The rearrangement joins TRBV10-3 to TRBJ1-2, with 10 positions matching TRBD1. V shed 5 bases and J 4 bases; nucleotides not matched to a gene: 10. This CDR3 has 16 amino acids. CDR1 and CDR2 from the germline V gene are ENHRY and SYGVKD. Here the CDR3 reads CAISKRVDRGPYGYTF. The CDR3 DNA follows: TGTGCCATCAGTAAGAGAGTTGACAGGGGGCCCTATGGCTACACCTTC.

The rearrangement uses TRBV5-1 and TRBJ2-2; D gene uncertain. Trimming removed 6 bases at V and 6 bases at J, with 21 bases between. Germline CDR1 SGHRS, CDR2 YFSETQ. This CDR3 is 16 amino acids long. CDR3 sequence: CASTQRRHLHPGELFF. DNA for the CDR3: TGCGCCAGCACCCAGAGAAGGCACCTCCATCCCGGGGAGCTGTTTTTT.

This chain uses TRBV11-2 with TRBJ2-3, with 10 bases that match TRBD2. Germline CDR1 SGHAT, CDR2 FQNNGV. The length of the CDR3 is 15 residues. After removal of 2 bases from V and 5 bases from J, the junction contained 4 bases not matched to a gene. This CDR3 reads CASSLSGGVGDTQYF. The CDR3, as DNA: TGTGCCAGCAGCTTAAGCGGGGGGGTAGGAGATACGCAGTATTTT.

In its sample, this clonotype was seen many times. The chain has TRBV7-8 and TRBJ1-5; the D gene is possibly TRBD1 (6 bases). Trimming pared 5 bases from V and 2 bases from J, leaving 16 bases between. The CDR3 length is 16 residues. The V gene's germline CDR1 is SGHVS and CDR2 FQNEAQ. CDR3 coding DNA: TGTGCCAGCAGCCCCGCGGCGACAGGTGGCAATCAGCCCCAGCATTTT. Protein sequence: CASSPAATGGNQPQHF.

There are many counts of this clonotype. The CDR3 is CSVAPRFNNEQFF. For the CDR3, the DNA is TGCAGCGTTGCTCCGCGATTCAACAATGAGCAGTTCTTC. The V call is TRBV29-1, the J call TRBJ2-1; D not certain. This CDR3 spans 13 amino acids. Germline V lookup: CDR1 SQVTM, CDR2 ANQGSEA. Deletions cut 4 bases from V and 5 bases from J, with 12 bases between.

This clonotype was found many times. The chain couples TRBV5-4 to TRBJ2-7; D is perhaps TRBD1 (5 bases). This CDR3 is built from 12 residues. Between the trimmed V and J ends, which lost 3 bases and 5 bases, there was a span of 9 bases. Germline CDR1 SGHNT, CDR2 YYREEE (reference sequence). The CDR3 nucleotides read TGTGCCAGCAGCTCGGAAGGGGACGAGCAGTACTTC. It translates to CASSSEGDEQYF.

In its sample, this clonotype was seen a few times. This chain connects TRBV5-6 to TRBJ2-1; D could derive from TRBD1 or TRBD2 (7 bases each). The V gene lost 4 bases and the J gene lost 1 base, with 18 bases spanning the gap. The CDR3 totals 17 residues. Germline assignment: CDR1 SGHDT and CDR2 YYEEEE. CDR3 DNA sequence: TGTGCCAGCAGCCAGGGGGGAAGCGGGACTTCCTACAATGAGCAGTTCTTC. Encoded protein: CASSQGGSGTSYNEQFF.

The V gene is TRBV4-2, the J gene TRBJ1-6, with D maybe TRBD1 (5 bases). The V end was cut by 0 bases, the J end by 8 bases, with 14 bases between. CDR1 LGHNA and CDR2 YNFKEQ come from the germline V gene. The CDR3 has 16 residues. The CDR3 sequence is CASSQDQGQGDSPLHF. The CDR3 DNA follows: TGTGCCAGCAGCCAAGATCAAGGGCAGGGAGATTCACCCCTCCACTTT.

The chain links TRBV5-1 to TRBJ2-3; 8 bases are a match to TRBD1. The junction had 4 bases not matched to a gene; V was cut back by 3 bases and J by 4 bases. The germline V gene has CDR1 SGHRS and CDR2 YFSETQ. The CDR3 runs to 14 residues. CDR3 sequence: CASSSTGDADTQYF. The CDR3, as DNA: TGCGCCAGCAGCTCGACAGGGGATGCAGATACGCAGTATTTT.

The table lists this clonotype with many counts. The rearrangement uses TRBV7-8 and TRBJ2-7; TRBD2 is a possible D gene (5 bases). CDR3 length equals 12 residues. Germline CDR1 reads SGHVS; CDR2 reads FQNEAQ. Deletions cut 5 bases from V and 6 bases from J, with 11 bases between. Here the CDR3 reads CASSLGGGEQYF. CDR3 coding DNA: TGTGCCAGCAGCCTCGGAGGCGGCGAGCAGTACTTC. Complete variable domain (other parts from reference TRBV7-8 and TRBJ2-7): GAGVSQSPRYKVAKRGQDVALRCDPISGHVSLFWYQQALGQGPEFLTYFQNEAQLDKSGLPSDRFFAERPEGSVSTLKIQRTQQEDSAVYLCASSLGGGEQYFGPGTRLTVT.

The CDR3 DNA is TGTGCCAGCAGTTACGTCCGGGATACGCAGTATTTT. Its protein product is CASSYVRDTQYF. The V call is TRBV6-2 or TRBV6-3, the J call TRBJ2-3; D ambiguous. Germline V lookup: CDR1 MNHEY, CDR2 SVGEGT. This CDR3 region has 12 residues. The V and J ends lost 2 bases and 6 bases respectively, with 6 bases between them.

The V and J genes are TRBV7-9 and TRBJ1-3; D gene ambiguous. Trimming removed 6 bases from V and 8 bases from J, with 11 bases in between. CDR3 length: 12 residues. CDR1 and CDR2 (germline): SEHNR, FQNEAQ (reference sequence). The CDR3 loop reads CASSSAQHTIYF. The CDR3 nucleotides read TGTGCCAGCAGTTCAGCCCAACACACCATATATTTT.

This clonotype occurred a few times. The gene calls are TRBV7-2 and TRBJ1-3, with TRBD1 matching 7 bases. V dropped 5 bases and J dropped 2; count of bases not matched to a gene: 6. The CDR3 is 15 residues long. Per germline, CDR1 SGHTA and CDR2 FQGNSA. The CDR3 reads CASSITTGTGNTIYF. CDR3 coding DNA: TGTGCCAGCAGCATCACGACAGGGACTGGAAACACCATATATTTT.

This clonotype was seen a handful of times. This sequence joins TRBV15 and TRBJ2-1; the D is unclear. The germline V gene encodes CDR1 LNHNV and CDR2 YYDKDF (reference sequence). This CDR3 comprises 13 residues. Trimming shortened V by 6 bases and J by 9 bases, and 15 bases separated the two germline ends. The CDR3 coding sequence is TGTGCCACCAGGTATCGGCCAGGCGTTGAGCAGTTCTTC. Residues: CATRYRPGVEQFF.

This clonotype was recorded many times. The V and J genes are TRBV4-1 and TRBJ2-4; the D is unclear. The germline V gene encodes CDR1 MGHRA and CDR2 YSYEKL. V lost 6 bases and J 10 bases, leaving 16 bases between the germline ends. This CDR3 comprises 13 residues. CDR3 residues: CASSRGVERIQYF. CDR3 bases: TGCGCCAGCAGTCGCGGTGTGGAAAGGATTCAGTACTTC.

The genes are TRBV7-6 and TRBJ1-1; 9 bases are a match to TRBD1. The CDR3 contains 13 residues. V was pared by 5 bases and J by 6 bases, with 4 bases of the junction left unmatched. Germline-derived CDR1 and CDR2 are SGHVS and FNYEAQ. The CDR3 loop is CASSLRQGAEAFF. The CDR3 DNA reads TGTGCCAGCAGCCTCAGACAGGGGGCTGAAGCTTTCTTT.

This clonotype was observed at least ten times. The V and J genes are TRBV7-2 and TRBJ2-5; D is perhaps TRBD2 (6 bases). Germline V gene sequence: CDR1 SGHTA, CDR2 FQGNSA. Trimming cost V 3 bases and J 5 bases, with 16 bases left between them. There are 15 residues in the CDR3. CDR3 sequence: CASSLMGGERETQYF. CDR3 sequence (DNA): TGTGCCAGCAGCTTGATGGGCGGGGAGAGGGAGACCCAGTACTTC.

This clonotype was seen a handful of times. The chain joins TRBV7-3 to TRBJ2-3, with 13 bases that match TRBD2. CDR3 size: 16 residues. Trimming took 3 bases from V and 4 from J; bases not matched to a gene: 4. Germline V gene sequence: CDR1 SGHTA, CDR2 FQGTGA. CDR3 loop: CASSFGLAGAADTQYF. For the CDR3, the DNA is TGTGCCAGCAGCTTCGGACTAGCGGGAGCAGCAGATACGCAGTATTTT. Supplemented by reference TRBV7-3 and TRBJ2-3, the full variable domain reads GAGVSQTPSNKVTEKGKYVELRCDPISGHTALYWYRQSLGQGPEFLIYFQGTGAADDSGLPNDRFFAVRPEGSVSTLKIQRTERGDSAVYLCASSFGLAGAADTQYFGPGTRLTVL.

This clonotype was picked up a small number of times. This chain links TRBV9 with TRBJ2-2, with D possibly matching TRBD1 (6 bases). The CDR3 extends over 15 amino acids. CDR1 is SGDLS, CDR2 YYNGEE, per germline. V shed 2 bases and J shed 0 bases, with 8 bases lying between them. The CDR3 region is CASSVGGSNTGELFF. Written as DNA, the CDR3 is TGTGCCAGCAGCGTTGGGGGCTCGAACACCGGGGAGCTGTTTTTT.

This clonotype was observed at least ten times. The chain carries TRBV7-9 and TRBJ1-1; D not certain. The V gene's germline CDR1 is SEHNR and CDR2 FQNEAQ (reference sequence). This CDR3 comprises 12 residues. V was shortened by 1 base and J by 4 bases, with 4 bases between the two germline ends. Here the CDR3 DNA reads TGTGCCAGCAGCTTAGTTATCACTGAAGCTTTCTTT. This codes for CASSLVITEAFF.

This clonotype was seen more than once but under ten times. The chain is built from TRBV7-9 and TRBJ2-3; 10 bases line up with TRBD2. V trimming: 4 bases; J trimming: 6 bases; junction bases outside the gene matches: 10. The CDR3 runs to 16 residues. Germline-derived CDR1 and CDR2 are SEHNR and FQNEAQ (reference sequence). The CDR3 spells CASSSPEAGGRDTQYF. The CDR3 coding sequence is TGTGCCAGCAGCTCCCCCGAAGCGGGGGGGAGGGATACGCAGTATTTT. Variable domain in full (rest from reference TRBV7-9 and TRBJ2-3): DTGVSQNPRHKITKRGQNVTFRCDPISEHNRLYWYRQTLGQGPEFLTYFQNEAQLEKSRLLSDRFSAERPKGSFSTLEIQRTEQGDSAMYLCASSSPEAGGRDTQYFGPGTRLTVL.

This clonotype was observed a few times. The chain employs TRBV20-1 and TRBJ2-4; 9 bases agree with TRBD2. The CDR3 has 13 amino acids. Germline trimming cut 0 bases from V and 12 bases from J; bases unmatched to any gene: 6. The germline V gene encodes CDR1 DFQATT and CDR2 SNEGSKA (reference sequence). The CDR3 here is CSARDQRGAHQYF. For the CDR3, the DNA is TGCAGTGCTAGAGATCAGCGGGGGGCGCATCAGTACTTC.

This clonotype was found a few times. The chain couples TRBV11-3 to TRBJ2-1; D unclear. V was shortened by 4 bases and J by 2 bases, with 15 bases between the two germline ends. The CDR3 runs 16 residues. Germline-derived CDR1 and CDR2 are SGHNT and YENEEA. DNA for the CDR3: TGTGCCAGCAGCTCCCTGAGTACGCTGCCCTACAATGAGCAGTTCTTC. Its translation is CASSSLSTLPYNEQFF.